The next 15 T cell receptor beta chains were all read from a single sample in a study of blood T cell repertoires in COVID-19. The table came from immunoSEQ multiplex PCR; TCRdb's copy has only in-frame clones and leaves some out. The sample lists over 55,000 clones, about 90% occurring once. Sequencing was carried out using peripheral blood. These TCRs come from a man in his fifties with active COVID-19.

CDR3 loop: CASSLSGSSYNEQFF. The DNA for the CDR3 is TGTGCCAGCAGCTTAAGCGGGAGCTCCTACAATGAGCAGTTCTTC. The rearrangement links TRBV7-6 to TRBJ2-1; 8 bases fit TRBD2. The CDR3 length is 15 residues. Germline CDR1 and CDR2: SGHVS and FNYEAQ. The junction had 0 bases not matched to a gene; V was cut back by 2 bases and J by 0 bases.

The V call is TRBV7-2, the J call TRBJ2-5, with D perhaps matching TRBD2 (5 bases). Trimming removed 4 bases at V and 4 bases at J, with 13 bases between. This CDR3 has 14 residues. Germline lookup yields CDR1 SGHTA and CDR2 FQGNSA. The CDR3 DNA sequence: TGTGCCAGCAGCTCAGCTAGCTTTGGAGAGACCCAGTACTTC. It encodes CASSSASFGETQYF.

The chain has TRBV12-3 or TRBV12-4 and TRBJ2-7; 7 nucleotides line up with TRBD2. Trimming at V came to 6 bases and at J to 4 bases, leaving 6 bases not matched to a gene. The CDR3 totals 13 residues. CDR3 nucleotides: TGTGCCAGCAGACTCGGGGGACTATACGAGCAGTACTTC. Translated: CASRLGGLYEQYF.

The CDR3 bases are TGTGCCAGCTCGGCCACACAGGGGTCGCAGGGGCAGCCCCAGCATTTT. This gives the protein CASSATQGSQGQPQHF. This chain joins TRBV18 and TRBJ1-5, with 7 positions matching TRBD1. The CDR3 has 16 amino acids. Trimming at V came to 6 bases and at J to 7 bases, leaving 15 bases not matched to a gene. Germline CDR1 and CDR2: KGHSH and LQKENI.

This rearrangement joins TRBV27 to TRBJ1-6; D uncertain. V shed 0 bases and J shed 0 bases, with 12 bases lying between them. Germline assignment: CDR1 MNHEY and CDR2 SMNVEV (reference sequence). CDR3 length: 18 amino acids. CDR3 sequence (DNA): TGTGCCAGCAGTTTATCTCCCGCACCGAGCTCCTATAATTCACCCCTCCACTTT. Translated: CASSLSPAPSSYNSPLHF.

This chain links TRBV19 with TRBJ2-7; TRBD1 agrees at 12 bases. This CDR3 region has 15 residues. CDR1 is LNHDA and CDR2 is SQIVND in the germline V gene (reference sequence). The ends lost 5 bases at V and 5 bases at J; junction bases unmatched: 7. CDR3 DNA sequence: TGTGCCAGTAGTGTCCGGGACAGGGGGCTAAACGAGCAGTACTTC. Encoded protein: CASSVRDRGLNEQYF.

This chain connects TRBV5-1 to TRBJ2-2; 7 bases match TRBD1. The CDR3 has 14 residues. Per the germline V gene, CDR1 is SGHRS and CDR2 is YFSETQ. Trimming removed 3 bases from V and 5 bases from J; junction bases left unmatched: 4. This CDR3 is CASSYTGETGELFF. The CDR3 DNA follows: TGCGCCAGCAGCTACACAGGGGAAACCGGGGAGCTGTTTTTT.

This chain connects TRBV27 to TRBJ1-3; maybe TRBD1 (5 bases). In germline, CDR1 is MNHEY, CDR2 SMNVEV (reference sequence). CDR3 length: 16 residues. Deletions cut 0 bases from V and 0 bases from J, with 9 bases between. Here the CDR3 reads CASSLSTGDSGNTIYF. CDR3 bases: TGTGCCAGCAGTTTATCAACAGGCGACTCTGGAAACACCATATATTTT.

This clone has just one count. The gene calls are TRBV19 and TRBJ1-1; a possible D gene is TRBD1 (5 bases). From germline, CDR1 is LNHDA and CDR2 SQIVND (reference sequence). V lost 7 bases and J 4 bases, leaving 19 bases between the germline ends. The length of the CDR3 is 15 residues. This chain's CDR3 is CASTVPGVGVTEAFF. The CDR3 coding sequence is TGTGCCAGTACAGTGCCAGGAGTAGGGGTCACTGAAGCTTTCTTT.

The chain links TRBV9 to TRBJ2-2; tentatively, D is TRBD1 (5 bases). CDR3 length: 16 residues. Looked up from germline, CDR1 is SGDLS and CDR2 is YYNGEE. The V gene lost 3 bases and the J gene lost 1 base, with 13 bases spanning the gap. The CDR3 nucleotides read TGTGCCAGCAGCGAGGGGTCGGGCCTGAACACCGGGGAGCTGTTTTTT. This encodes CASSEGSGLNTGELFF.

This sequence joins TRBV13 and TRBJ1-6; D is undetermined. Germline CDR1 PRHDT, CDR2 FYEKMQ (reference sequence). Trimming took 0 bases from V and 7 from J, leaving 4 bases between them. The CDR3 contains 13 residues. The CDR3 DNA follows: TGTGCCAGCAGCTTAGGGGCCAATTCACCCCTCCACTTT. It specifies CASSLGANSPLHF.

Details on this clone: One end of the junction does not line up with germline, which may come from a read error. V usage is TRBV9 and J usage is TRBJ2-6; no clear D gene. CDR3 length: 12 residues. Germline lookup yields CDR1 SGDLS and CDR2 YYNGEE. Here the CDR3 DNA reads TGCTTACATTGCTCTGGGGCCAACGTCCTGACTTTC. Its translation is CLHCSGANVLTF.

Details on this clone: Germline is not matched at one junction end, which may reflect a read error. The chain carries TRBV2 and TRBJ1-4, with 7 positions matching TRBD1. This CDR3 spans 14 amino acids. Germline values: CDR1 SNHLY, CDR2 FYNNEI. CDR3 region: CASSEDRSNEKLFF. The CDR3 DNA reads as TGTGCCAGCAGCGAGGACAGGTCTAACGAAAAACTGTTTTTT. Full variable domain (rest looked up from reference TRBV2 and TRBJ1-4): EPEVTQTPSHQVTQMGQEVILRCVPISNHLYFYWYRQILGQKVEFLVSFYNNEISEKSEIFDDQFSVERPDGSNFTLKIRSTKLEDSAMYFCASSEDRSNEKLFFGSGTQLSVL.

The chain is built from TRBV9 and TRBJ2-1; 12 bases align to TRBD2. The germline gives CDR1 SGDLS, CDR2 YYNGEE. The V and J ends lost 0 bases and 5 bases, in that order; junction bases with no gene match: 6. This CDR3 comprises 17 residues. Here the CDR3 reads CASSVEGLAGTHNEQFF. The CDR3 DNA reads as TGTGCCAGCAGCGTAGAAGGACTAGCGGGGACCCACAATGAGCAGTTCTTC.

Only a few counts were recorded for this clone. V gene TRBV7-2 combines with J gene TRBJ2-7; TRBD2 is a possible D gene (6 bases). The CDR3 consists of 16 residues. Germline V gene sequence: CDR1 SGHTA, CDR2 FQGNSA. Trimming pared 1 base from V and 2 bases from J, leaving 15 bases between. The CDR3 is CASSLGPAGGTYEQYF. CDR3 DNA: TGTGCCAGCAGCTTAGGGCCCGCCGGGGGTACCTACGAGCAGTACTTC.